This T cell receptor beta chain stems from a study of CD8 T cells in Susac syndrome. Trimming took off 0 bases at V and 4 bases at J, with 12 bases between the two ends. CDR1 and CDR2 from the germline V gene are LNHDA and SQIVND (reference sequence). The CDR3 is 16 amino acids. Random-hexamer reverse transcription was applied to about 0.5 to 1 ug RNA. A single record per CDR3 protein comes from TCRdb applying MiXCR to the immunoSEQ multiplex PCR reads. The data contain 100,000 to 150,000 distinct CDR3 sequences, around 96% of them singletons. The chain joins TRBV19 to TRBJ2-2, with D perhaps TRBD1 (6 bases). The TCR sequence derives from a human donor with Susac syndrome. Sequenced material: CD8+ T cells from PBMCs. For the CDR3, the DNA is TGTGCCAGTAGTATAGATCTACAGGGTAGCACCGGGGAGCTGTTTTTT. This translates into CASSIDLQGSTGELFF.